These 32 T cell receptor beta chains came from one sample sequenced in a study of T cell responses to AZD1222 COVID-19 vaccine. Some clones are missing from TCRdb's copy, which holds only in-frame ones; the method was immunoSEQ multiplex PCR. The table shows 95,000 to 100,000 clones, with roughly 84% occurring only once. The sample here was peripheral blood, taken on day 0 of AZD1222 vaccination. All receptors come from an adult in good health.

This sequence joins TRBV19 and TRBJ1-1; no clear D. In germline, CDR1 is LNHDA, CDR2 SQIVND (reference sequence). Trimming shortened V by 4 bases and J by 3 bases, and 9 bases separated the two germline ends. This CDR3 region has 13 residues. The CDR3 bases are TGTGCCAGTAGTACCACATGGGACACTGAAGCTTTCTTT. Translated, it gives CASSTTWDTEAFF.

The J gene is TRBJ2-5, the V gene TRBV12-5; 7 nucleotides line up with TRBD2. After removal of 5 bases from V and 5 bases from J, the junction contained 11 bases not matched to a gene. The germline CDR1 and CDR2 sequences are LGHNT and FRNRAP. This CDR3 has 15 amino acids. This chain's CDR3 is CASGRGGPAGETQYF. CDR3 sequence (DNA): TGTGCTAGTGGTAGGGGAGGGCCCGCGGGGGAGACCCAGTACTTC.

The V call is TRBV6-5, the J call TRBJ2-7; TRBD1 agrees at 9 bases. Germline CDR1 and CDR2: MNHEY and SVGAGI. The trim removed 6 bases at V and 3 bases at J, leaving 6 bases unmatched. The CDR3 has 14 residues. The CDR3 spells CASRATGGGYEQYF. The CDR3 nucleotides read TGTGCCAGCAGAGCGACAGGGGGTGGCTACGAGCAGTACTTC.

The chain couples TRBV6-2 or TRBV6-3 to TRBJ1-5, with D unclear. The CDR3 totals 14 residues. Germline V gene sequence: CDR1 MNHEY, CDR2 SVGEGT. The ends were cut back, 5 bases at V and 0 bases at J, with 8 bases in the middle. The CDR3 loop reads CASSQQNSNQPQHF. The DNA for the CDR3 is TGTGCCAGCAGTCAACAGAATAGCAATCAGCCCCAGCATTTT.

This clone was detected once. The chain combines TRBV9 with TRBJ1-1; weak D call: TRBD1 (5 bases). V was clipped by 3 bases and J by 3 bases, with 21 bases between them. The CDR3 runs 17 residues. CDR1 is SGDLS and CDR2 is YYNGEE in the germline V gene. CDR3 coding DNA: TGTGCCAGCAGCGCCCTCTCAGGGTGGGGGGTAGACACTGAAGCTTTCTTT. Protein: CASSALSGWGVDTEAFF.

This sequence joins TRBV3-1 (or the pseudogene TRBV3-2) and TRBJ2-4; D is unresolved. The CDR3 sequence is 18 residues long. Trimming left V 1 base short and J 0 bases short, with 16 bases between. Germline lookup yields CDR1 LGHDT and CDR2 YNNKEL (reference sequence). As DNA, the CDR3 is TGTGCCAGCAGCCAAGGAACCGGCGCAGCACTAGCCAAAAACATTCAGTACTTC. Translating it yields CASSQGTGAALAKNIQYF.

The chain combines TRBV7-4 with TRBJ1-5; D is possibly TRBD1 (6 bases). Germline V gene data show CDR1 as SGHVT and CDR2 as SQSDAQ. This CDR3 contains 15 residues. The V gene lost 4 bases and the J gene lost 3 bases, with 13 bases spanning the gap. The CDR3 here is CASSSSDRLNQPQHF. The CDR3 DNA follows: TGTGCCAGCAGCTCTTCTGACAGGCTCAATCAGCCCCAGCATTTT.

The V call is TRBV28, the J call TRBJ2-2; TRBD1 aligns across 9 bases. The germline CDR1 and CDR2 sequences are MDHEN and SYDVKM. This CDR3 has 15 amino acids. The V and J ends lost 5 bases and 4 bases, in that order; junction bases with no gene match: 5. This CDR3 is CASSTMTGGTGELFF. CDR3 coding DNA: TGTGCCAGCAGTACCATGACAGGGGGCACCGGGGAGCTGTTTTTT.

The chain combines TRBV5-4 with TRBJ2-6, with a tentative D call TRBD2 (6 bases). The CDR3 consists of 17 residues. The V and J ends lost 2 bases and 3 bases respectively, with 15 bases between them. Germline V lookup: CDR1 SGHNT, CDR2 YYREEE (reference sequence). The CDR3 region is CASSLFRGLDGANVLTF. CDR3 DNA: TGTGCCAGCAGCTTATTTAGGGGACTTGATGGGGCCAACGTCCTGACTTTC.

The chain uses TRBV7-8 and TRBJ1-5; 7 bases line up with TRBD1. The germline V gene encodes CDR1 SGHVS and CDR2 FQNEAQ. The CDR3 contains 18 residues. V was clipped by 0 bases and J by 0 bases; unmatched bases: 8. The CDR3 region is CASSLAPGQSNSNQPQHF. The DNA for the CDR3 is TGTGCCAGCAGCTTAGCCCCGGGACAGAGTAATAGCAATCAGCCCCAGCATTTT.

The chain joins TRBV30 to TRBJ2-3; D might be TRBD2 (5 bases). Trimming took off 0 bases at V and 4 bases at J, with 11 bases between the two ends. Germline V gene data show CDR1 as GTSNPN and CDR2 as SVGIG (reference sequence). CDR3 size: 14 residues. CDR3 protein: CAWSVKGAADTQYF. The DNA of the CDR3 is TGTGCCTGGAGTGTCAAGGGAGCTGCAGATACGCAGTATTTT.

The chain joins TRBV24-1 to TRBJ1-5, with D unclear. CDR1 is KGHDR, CDR2 SFDVKD, per germline. The length of the CDR3 is 13 residues. The ends were cut back, 4 bases at V and 6 bases at J, with 9 bases in the middle. The CDR3 DNA reads TGTGCCACCAGTGAAACGGGAAGTCAGCCCCAGCATTTT. Translating it yields CATSETGSQPQHF.

This chain connects TRBV23-1 to TRBJ1-5; no clear D gene. TRBV23-1 is flagged as an ORF with uncertain function. V was trimmed by 3 bases and J by 2 bases, leaving 20 bases between them. The CDR3 has 18 residues. CDR3 sequence reads: CASSHPPRTQRGNQPQHF. Written as DNA, the CDR3 is TGCGCCAGCAGTCATCCCCCGCGGACGCAGAGAGGCAATCAGCCCCAGCATTTT.

This clone was detected only once. This chain links TRBV28 with TRBJ2-7; 7 bases line up with TRBD2. Germline CDR1 and CDR2: MDHEN and SYDVKM. CDR3 length equals 15 residues. J gave up 3 bases and V 7 bases, and 12 bases lay outside the gene matches. The DNA for the CDR3 is TGTGCCAGCACCAATGGGGGGGAGGGGATCTACGAGCAGTACTTC. Amino acid sequence: CASTNGGEGIYEQYF.

The rearrangement uses TRBV19 and TRBJ2-5; TRBD2 matches at 7 bases. The CDR3 loop spans 14 amino acids. V lost 3 bases, J lost 3 bases, and 4 bases stayed unmatched. Per the germline V gene, CDR1 is LNHDA and CDR2 is SQIVND (reference sequence). The CDR3 DNA reads as TGTGCCAGTAGTATCGGGGGGATGGAAGAGACCCAGTACTTC. Translation: CASSIGGMEETQYF. Together with reference TRBV19 and TRBJ2-5, the CDR3 gives the full variable domain: DGGITQSPKYLFRKEGQNVTLSCEQNLNHDAMYWYRQDPGQGLRLIYYSQIVNDFQKGDIAEGYSVSREKKESFPLTVTSAQKNPTAFYLCASSIGGMEETQYFGPGTRLLVL.

The V call is TRBV12-3 or TRBV12-4, the J call TRBJ2-1; 7 positions agree with TRBD2. V shed 5 bases, J shed 9 bases, and the junction held 7 bases outside the gene matches. The CDR3 consists of 13 residues. The CDR3 here is CASSPAGVGEQFF. The CDR3 bases are TGTGCCAGCAGTCCCGCGGGGGTCGGTGAGCAGTTCTTC.

The chain employs TRBV20-1 and TRBJ1-5, with D perhaps TRBD1 (5 bases). Trimming removed 3 bases at V and 0 bases at J, with 12 bases between. CDR1 DFQATT and CDR2 SNEGSKA come from the germline V gene (reference sequence). This CDR3 region has 15 residues. CDR3 sequence (DNA): TGCAGTGCTAGTCGGGACTCATATAGCAATCAGCCCCAGCATTTT. It encodes CSASRDSYSNQPQHF.

This clone was seen a single time. The chain combines TRBV7-9 with TRBJ2-7; tentative D call: TRBD1 (6 bases). V lost 5 bases to trimming and J lost 7 bases, with 21 bases between them. The CDR3 length is 15 residues. CDR1 is SEHNR, CDR2 FQNEAQ, per germline (reference sequence). The CDR3 sequence is CASSPGPGELREQYF. Written as DNA, the CDR3 is TGTGCCAGCAGCCCTGGTCCAGGGGAGTTGCGGGAGCAGTACTTC.

The J gene is TRBJ2-7, the V gene TRBV11-1, with 14 bases fitting TRBD2. Per germline, CDR1 SGHAT and CDR2 FQDESV (reference sequence). The CDR3 spans 14 residues. J lost 11 bases, V lost 5 bases, and 8 bases had no gene match. DNA of the CDR3: TGTGCCAGCAGCCCGGGGGGACTAGCGGGAGTGAAGTACTTC. Its protein product is CASSPGGLAGVKYF.

V gene TRBV5-1 combines with J gene TRBJ2-7; a possible D gene is TRBD2 (6 bases). Germline CDR1 and CDR2: SGHRS and YFSETQ. Trimming left V 2 bases short and J 0 bases short, with 9 bases between. The CDR3 sequence is 14 residues long. CDR3 amino acids: CASSFSGGSYEQYF. The CDR3 coding sequence is TGCGCCAGCAGCTTTTCCGGGGGCTCCTACGAGCAGTACTTC.

V and J are TRBV27 and TRBJ2-2; 7 bases are a match to TRBD1. Germline CDR1 reads MNHEY; CDR2 reads SMNVEV (reference sequence). Trimming cost V 6 bases and J 0 bases; bases outside gene matches: 4. The CDR3 consists of 15 residues. CDR3 residues: CASSPRGPNTGELFF. The DNA for the CDR3 is TGTGCCAGCAGCCCGAGGGGGCCGAACACCGGGGAGCTGTTTTTT.

This chain connects TRBV18 to TRBJ1-5; D not certain. V lost 6 bases and J lost 0, with 12 bases in between. CDR3 length: 15 amino acids. CDR1 and CDR2 (germline): KGHSH, LQKENI. CDR3 in amino acids: CASSRLRDSNQPQHF. DNA of the CDR3: TGTGCCAGCTCCCGCCTGAGAGATAGCAATCAGCCCCAGCATTTT.

The rearrangement uses TRBV18 and TRBJ2-7; the D gene is possibly TRBD2 (7 bases). Germline CDR1 reads KGHSH; CDR2 reads LQKENI. Trimming pared 4 bases from V and 5 bases from J, leaving 12 bases between. This CDR3 is 13 amino acids long. The CDR3 spells CASSRGGRDEQYF. CDR3 nucleotides: TGTGCCAGCTCACGGGGGGGGCGCGACGAGCAGTACTTC.

The J gene is TRBJ1-2, the V gene TRBV7-9; no clear D gene. From germline, CDR1 is SEHNR and CDR2 FQNEAQ (reference sequence). The length of the CDR3 is 14 residues. V lost 5 bases to trimming and J lost 8 bases, with 18 bases between them. The CDR3 DNA reads TGTGCCAGCAGCCAAAACACCCACAGAAAGGGCTACACCTTC. This translates into CASSQNTHRKGYTF.

V gene TRBV4-2 combines with J gene TRBJ1-4; no definite D call. This CDR3 contains 16 residues. The germline V gene has CDR1 LGHNA and CDR2 YNFKEQ. Trimming shortened V by 0 bases and J by 5 bases, and 13 bases separated the two germline ends. This CDR3 reads CASSQDGEGLNEKLFF. CDR3 nucleotide sequence: TGTGCCAGCAGCCAAGATGGAGAAGGGTTGAATGAAAAACTGTTTTTT.

The V and J genes are TRBV5-1 and TRBJ2-1; 7 bases line up with TRBD1. CDR3 length: 14 residues. The junction had 3 bases not matched to a gene; V was cut back by 4 bases and J by 2 bases. Germline CDR1 SGHRS, CDR2 YFSETQ. This CDR3 is CASSEGAAYNEQFF. Here the CDR3 DNA reads TGCGCCAGCAGCGAGGGGGCGGCCTACAATGAGCAGTTCTTC.

This chain joins TRBV28 and TRBJ1-2, with 9 nucleotides matching TRBD1. CDR1 is MDHEN, CDR2 SYDVKM, per germline. The CDR3 sequence is 13 residues long. Unmatched junction bases numbered 7, after V lost 6 bases and J lost 8 bases. The CDR3 spells CASRVQGARGYTF. CDR3 DNA: TGTGCCAGCAGGGTACAGGGGGCGCGGGGCTACACCTTC.

The rearrangement uses TRBV29-1 and TRBJ2-3; D may be TRBD2 (6 bases). With 8 bases removed from V and 2 bases from J, the gap between germline ends came to 20 bases. This CDR3 contains 15 residues. CDR1 and CDR2 from the germline V gene are SQVTM and ANQGSEA. The CDR3 here is CSPWFSSGNTDTQYF. The CDR3, as DNA: TGCAGCCCCTGGTTCAGTAGCGGCAACACAGATACGCAGTATTTT.

The sample holds a few counts of this clone. The gene calls are TRBV28 and TRBJ1-1; tentatively, D is TRBD1 (5 bases). Germline values: CDR1 MDHEN, CDR2 SYDVKM. The CDR3 covers 14 residues. V was pared by 7 bases and J by 5 bases, with 17 bases between. The CDR3 reads CASTTGVGNTEAFF. The CDR3 coding sequence is TGTGCCAGCACCACAGGAGTGGGAAATACTGAAGCTTTCTTT.

The sample holds one count of this clone. The J gene is TRBJ1-1, the V gene TRBV6-2 or TRBV6-3; D is unclear. This CDR3 is built from 16 residues. V gave up 2 bases and J gave up 0 bases, with 13 bases separating them. CDR1 MNHEY and CDR2 SVGEGT come from the germline V gene. The CDR3 spells CASSYRAGEMNTEAFF. The DNA for the CDR3 is TGTGCCAGCAGTTACAGGGCAGGAGAAATGAACACTGAAGCTTTCTTT.

This chain connects TRBV6-5 to TRBJ2-1; D could derive from TRBD1 or TRBD2 (5 bases each). Germline V lookup: CDR1 MNHEY, CDR2 SVGAGI. V lost 8 bases and J lost 7, with 18 bases in between. The CDR3 sequence is 14 residues long. The CDR3 is CASVKEAGLNEQFF. The CDR3 region has the DNA TGTGCCAGCGTAAAGGAGGCAGGGTTAAATGAGCAGTTCTTC.

This chain links TRBV7-2 with TRBJ1-6; D remains ambiguous. Germline CDR1 and CDR2: SGHTA and FQGNSA. V shed 5 bases and J shed 7 bases, with 15 bases lying between them. The CDR3 consists of 15 residues. Here the CDR3 reads CASSLRHRENSPLHF. CDR3 DNA sequence: TGTGCCAGCAGCCTCCGACACCGGGAGAATTCACCCCTCCACTTT.